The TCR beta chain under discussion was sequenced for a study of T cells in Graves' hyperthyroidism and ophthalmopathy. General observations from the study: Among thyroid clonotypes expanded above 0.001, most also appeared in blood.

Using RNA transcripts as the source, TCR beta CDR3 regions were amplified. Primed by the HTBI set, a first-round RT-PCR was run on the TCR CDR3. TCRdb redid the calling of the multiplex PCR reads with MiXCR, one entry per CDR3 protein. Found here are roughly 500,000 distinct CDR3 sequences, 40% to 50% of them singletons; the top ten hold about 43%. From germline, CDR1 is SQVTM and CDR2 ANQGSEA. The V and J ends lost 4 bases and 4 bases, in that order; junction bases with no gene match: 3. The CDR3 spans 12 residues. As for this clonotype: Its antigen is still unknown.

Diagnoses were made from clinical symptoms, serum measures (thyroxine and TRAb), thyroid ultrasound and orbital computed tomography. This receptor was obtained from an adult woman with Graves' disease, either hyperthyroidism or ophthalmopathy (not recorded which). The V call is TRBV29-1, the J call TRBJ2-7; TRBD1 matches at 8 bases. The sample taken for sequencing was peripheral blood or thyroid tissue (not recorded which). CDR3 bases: TGCAGCGTTGCAGGGGGCCGGTACGAGCAGTACTTC. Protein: CSVAGGRYEQYF.